The 4 T cell receptor beta chains reported below all come from one sample, sequenced in a study of human T cells and chemical hapten exposure. As for time point: pre-sensitization, week 0. The treatment is: therapeutic diphenylcyclopropenone sensitization with weekly scalp DPC. TCRdb reanalysed the RACE reads using MiXCR and keeps one entry per CDR3 protein. The top ten hold roughly 3% of the sample, which has fewer than 200,000 distinct CDR3 sequences, under 35% seen once. The sample in question was whole blood, obtained in connection with sensitization to the hapten diphenylcyclopropenone (DPC). The source of these receptors is a woman aged 30 to 39 with alopecia areata. Some clones in this sample may be carry-over from other donors' samples.

This clonotype has a handful of counts. The V call is TRBV28, the J call TRBJ2-2, with D maybe TRBD2 (6 bases). CDR3 length: 15 amino acids. V was shortened by 8 bases and J by 3 bases, with 16 bases between the two germline ends. In germline, CDR1 is MDHEN, CDR2 SYDVKM. CDR3 residues: CASRLSGEDTGELFF. The CDR3 region has the DNA TGTGCCAGCCGCCTATCGGGAGAGGACACCGGGGAGCTGTTTTTT.

This chain uses TRBV20-1 with TRBJ1-2; D not certain. The germline CDR1 and CDR2 sequences are DFQATT and SNEGSKA (reference sequence). The CDR3 is 13 residues long. V shed 4 bases and J shed 8 bases, with 17 bases lying between them. DNA of the CDR3: TGCAGTGCTAACATGGTTGTTGCGGGCGGCTACACCTTC. As protein: CSANMVVAGGYTF.

The chain combines TRBV6-2 or TRBV6-3 with TRBJ1-5; a possible D gene is TRBD1 (6 bases). Germline V gene sequence: CDR1 MNHEY, CDR2 SVGEGT. The length of the CDR3 is 13 residues. V lost 5 bases to trimming and J lost 4 bases, with 9 bases between them. In DNA, the CDR3 is TGTGCCAGCAGTCTGGGACATAATCAGCCCCAGCATTTT. Translating gives CASSLGHNQPQHF.

This clonotype was found a few times. The chain links TRBV28 to TRBJ1-5; D is ambiguous. Trimming removed 5 bases from V and 6 bases from J, with 17 bases in between. This CDR3 is built from 15 residues. Germline loops: CDR1 MDHEN, CDR2 SYDVKM. The CDR3 is CASSPSPLGVQPQHF. CDR3 DNA sequence: TGTGCCAGCAGTCCCTCCCCCCTGGGTGTTCAGCCCCAGCATTTT.